This TCR beta chain was captured in a study of blood T cell repertoires in COVID-19. Overall study context: Specimens from acute and convalescent COVID-19 originated in the United States, Italy and Spain. PBMCs, B-cell-depleted T cells, or T cells provided the cDNA or gDNA that made up the material.

Authors' methods: Estimation of nucleated cell counts relied on the amplification of reference gene primers. Data came from immunoSEQ multiplex PCR; TCRdb stores just in-frame clones and leaves some out. V and J calls and clone size are copied from that table; D and trimming were computed from the DNA. The sample yields around 110,000 clones, about nine tenths seen once. The source is a human donor with active COVID-19. The donor label of this sample is uncertain. Sequenced material: peripheral blood.

The CDR3 reads CASSKRERANTEAFF. The DNA of the CDR3 is TGCGCCAGCAGCAAAAGAGAGAGAGCGAACACTGAAGCTTTCTTT. V gene TRBV4-1 combines with J gene TRBJ1-1, with unresolved D. V lost 5 bases and J 1 base, leaving 14 bases between the germline ends. The germline V gene has CDR1 MGHRA and CDR2 YSYEKL. The CDR3 consists of 15 residues.